This T cell receptor (beta chain) was identified during a study of blood T cell repertoires in COVID-19. Germline assignment: CDR1 MGHRA and CDR2 YSYEKL. This CDR3 spans 16 amino acids. The V end was cut by 3 bases, the J end by 3 bases, with 18 bases between. In the authors' methods: Nucleated cell number was recorded as an estimate derived from reference gene primer amplification. Sequenced by immunoSEQ multiplex PCR; TCRdb stores in-frame clones only, minus some. V and J calls and clone size come straight from that table; D and trimming were deduced from the DNA. This table holds 250,000 or so clones, about 87% found once. Participants spanned ages about 18 to 100 years and resided in roughly 22 US areas.

The sequence was obtained from a woman under 40 who had been exposed to COVID-19. The rearrangement links TRBV4-1 to TRBJ2-7; TRBD2 is a possible D gene (5 bases). The sample was PBMCs or T cells enriched from blood (not recorded which). CDR3 protein: CASSQLPSGVSYEQYF. The DNA of the CDR3 is TGCGCCAGCAGCCAGCTGCCTTCCGGGGTCAGCTACGAGCAGTACTTC.